The 27 T cell receptor beta chains below come from one sample, sequenced in a study of blood T cell repertoires in COVID-19. Measured with immunoSEQ multiplex PCR; TCRdb has only the in-frame clones, and not every one. The sample includes about 200,000 clones, approximately 87% seen only once; the top ten take 0.7% to 0.95%. Sequencing was carried out using peripheral blood. The receptors come from a woman in her sixties or seventies with acute or convalescent COVID-19.

Note on this clone: Other DNA sequences in this specimen translate into the identical CDR3. The rearrangement uses TRBV6-1 and TRBJ1-1; D uncertain. CDR1 is MNHNS and CDR2 is SASEGT in the germline V gene. V was clipped by 3 bases and J by 1 base, with 6 bases between them. The CDR3 length is 13 residues. The CDR3 loop is CASSERENTEAFF. CDR3 DNA: TGTGCCAGCAGTGAGAGGGAGAACACTGAAGCTTTCTTT.

CDR3 region: CASSLPSGSVADTQYF. The CDR3 region has the DNA TGCGCCAGCAGCTTGCCTAGCGGGAGTGTGGCAGATACGCAGTATTTT. This chain uses TRBV5-1 with TRBJ2-3; 10 bases fit TRBD2. The J segment lost 4 bases and the V segment lost 1 base, leaving 6 bases of the junction unmatched. CDR3 length: 16 residues. Germline CDR1 reads SGHRS; CDR2 reads YFSETQ.

The chain carries TRBV12-5 and TRBJ1-2; 8 positions agree with TRBD1. The V and J ends lost 6 bases and 5 bases, in that order; junction bases with no gene match: 8. The V gene's germline CDR1 is LGHNT and CDR2 FRNRAP. This CDR3 is 14 amino acids long. CDR3 nucleotides: TGTGCTAGTGGCCCCTCAGGGGGCGGGTATGGCTACACCTTC. Amino acid sequence: CASGPSGGGYGYTF.

This chain's CDR3 is CASSPSDRGRKNNSPLHF. The CDR3, as DNA: TGCGCCAGCAGCCCCTCCGACCGGGGTCGAAAAAATAATTCACCCCTCCACTTT. V and J are TRBV5-1 and TRBJ1-6; D unresolved. Germline lookup yields CDR1 SGHRS and CDR2 YFSETQ. This CDR3 spans 18 amino acids. V lost 4 bases to trimming and J lost 5 bases, with 22 bases between them.

This chain connects TRBV4-2 to TRBJ2-3, with D possibly TRBD2 on 5 matching bases. Trimming pared 0 bases from V and 4 bases from J, leaving 14 bases between. CDR1 is LGHNA, CDR2 YNFKEQ, per germline. The CDR3 length is 16 residues. CDR3 bases: TGTGCCAGCAGCCAAGATCTGGCGGGCGGGTCAGATACGCAGTATTTT. Its translation is CASSQDLAGGSDTQYF.

The rearrangement links TRBV19 to TRBJ2-1; 7 bases agree with TRBD1. CDR1 LNHDA and CDR2 SQIVND come from the germline V gene (reference sequence). The CDR3 sequence is 17 residues long. J lost 5 bases, V lost 5 bases, and 15 bases had no gene match. The CDR3 loop reads CASSPEGRQGNHNEQFF. CDR3 DNA: TGTGCCAGTAGTCCCGAGGGCAGACAGGGAAACCACAATGAGCAGTTCTTC.

This clone showed up just a few times. The CDR3 sequence: CSAREDEQYF. CDR3 DNA sequence: TGCAGTGCTAGGGAGGACGAGCAGTACTTC. The genes are TRBV20-1 and TRBJ2-7; possible D gene TRBD2, 5 bases. The V and J ends lost 3 bases and 5 bases respectively, with 5 bases between them. The germline CDR1 and CDR2 sequences are DFQATT and SNEGSKA (reference sequence). This CDR3 spans 10 amino acids.

V usage is TRBV7-2 and J usage is TRBJ2-5, with D possibly matching TRBD2 (5 bases). Trimming left V 0 bases short and J 3 bases short, with 8 bases between. The V gene's germline CDR1 is SGHTA and CDR2 FQGNSA. The CDR3 sequence is 14 residues long. The CDR3 region has the DNA TGTGCCAGCAGCTTAGCCCCGGGGAAAGAGACCCAGTACTTC. It translates to CASSLAPGKETQYF.

V is TRBV11-2 and J is TRBJ1-4, with a possible D match to TRBD1 (6 bases). Trimming removed 1 base at V and 8 bases at J, with 14 bases between. In germline, CDR1 is SGHAT, CDR2 FQNNGV. The CDR3 is made up of 15 amino acids. CDR3 bases: TGTGCCAGCAGCTTAGCGGGGGGCAGGAGGGAAAAACTGTTTTTT. Translating it yields CASSLAGGRREKLFF.

J is TRBJ1-3 and V is TRBV6-5; D is undetermined. The V and J ends lost 5 bases and 0 bases respectively, with 11 bases between them. Germline CDR1 reads MNHEY; CDR2 reads SVGAGI. The CDR3 contains 15 residues. The CDR3 DNA sequence: TGTGCCAGCAGTATGAGGTCAAACTCTGGAAACACCATATATTTT. Protein product: CASSMRSNSGNTIYF.

In its sample, this clone was seen once. V and J are TRBV24-1 and TRBJ2-1; 8 bases align to TRBD1. CDR1 and CDR2 from the germline V gene are KGHDR and SFDVKD. The V segment lost 5 bases and the J segment 7 bases; nucleotides outside the gene matches: 9. The CDR3 consists of 15 residues. The CDR3 reads CATSAQLGQGNEQFF. Written as DNA, the CDR3 is TGTGCCACCAGTGCCCAACTAGGACAGGGAAATGAGCAGTTCTTC.

The chain couples TRBV10-3 to TRBJ1-6; 8 bases fit TRBD1. Germline values: CDR1 ENHRY, CDR2 SYGVKD. The CDR3 totals 14 residues. With 5 bases clipped from V and 6 bases from J, the junction kept 3 bases outside the gene matches. The CDR3 DNA sequence: TGTGCCATCAGTCCGGGACAGGTTAATTCACCCCTCCACTTT. Its translation is CAISPGQVNSPLHF.

A single count supports this clone. This sequence joins TRBV7-2 and TRBJ1-4; D call uncertain. Germline assignment: CDR1 SGHTA and CDR2 FQGNSA. Trimming stripped 2 bases from V and 4 bases from J, with 5 bases between. This CDR3 has 13 residues. The chain's CDR3 is CASSLSLNEKLFF. The DNA for the CDR3 is TGTGCCAGCAGCTTAAGCCTTAATGAAAAACTGTTTTTT.

The V and J genes are TRBV2 and TRBJ2-4; 8 bases align to TRBD1. This CDR3 comprises 14 residues. V shed 4 bases, J shed 7 bases, and the junction held 6 bases outside the gene matches. Germline V gene data show CDR1 as SNHLY and CDR2 as FYNNEI. The CDR3: CASSAGGAWNIQYF. The DNA for the CDR3 is TGTGCCAGCAGTGCAGGGGGCGCGTGGAACATTCAGTACTTC.

The rearrangement joins TRBV10-3 to TRBJ1-2; D may be TRBD1 (6 bases). CDR3 size: 16 residues. V was trimmed by 3 bases and J by 2 bases, leaving 16 bases between them. CDR1 is ENHRY, CDR2 SYGVKD, per germline. The CDR3 region has the DNA TGTGCCATCAGTGATCGAGGGGGAGGGACCAACTATGGCTACACCTTC. Translating it yields CAISDRGGGTNYGYTF.

The chain links TRBV19 to TRBJ1-1, with 7 bases aligning to TRBD1. The V gene's germline CDR1 is LNHDA and CDR2 SQIVND (reference sequence). The CDR3 consists of 17 residues. V was pared by 0 bases and J by 0 bases, with 7 bases of the junction left unmatched. The CDR3 spells CASSIDPARGLNTEAFF. The CDR3, as DNA: TGTGCCAGTAGTATAGATCCTGCGAGGGGGCTGAACACTGAAGCTTTCTTT.

V is TRBV6-2 or TRBV6-3 and J is TRBJ1-2; D ambiguous. The CDR3 is made up of 12 amino acids. The V end was cut by 2 bases, the J end by 4 bases, with 5 bases between. Germline V gene lookup returns CDR1 MNHEY and CDR2 SVGEGT. This chain's CDR3 is CASSYMSYGYTF. The CDR3 nucleotides read TGTGCCAGCAGTTACATGAGCTATGGCTACACCTTC.

J is TRBJ2-1 and V is TRBV13; TRBD2 is a possible D gene (5 bases). V lost 5 bases to trimming and J lost 13 bases, with 12 bases between them. Per germline, CDR1 PRHDT and CDR2 FYEKMQ (reference sequence). This CDR3 is 11 amino acids long. For the CDR3, the DNA is TGTGCCAGCAGCGAAGGACTTAGCCAGTTCTTC. It codes for CASSEGLSQFF.

The rearrangement uses TRBV7-9 and TRBJ1-3, with D uncertain. The CDR3 is made up of 15 amino acids. Deletions cut 3 bases from V and 0 bases from J, with 9 bases between. Germline CDR1 reads SEHNR; CDR2 reads FQNEAQ (reference sequence). This CDR3 is CASSFGWLSGNTIYF. The CDR3 nucleotides read TGTGCCAGCAGCTTCGGGTGGCTCTCTGGAAACACCATATATTTT.

With regard to this clone: Other DNA sequences in this sample translate to the same CDR3. The chain carries TRBV6-5 and TRBJ1-1, with D tentatively TRBD1 (5 bases). V dropped 4 bases and J dropped 7 bases, with 7 bases sitting between them. CDR3 size: 11 residues. The germline V gene has CDR1 MNHEY and CDR2 SVGAGI. CDR3 sequence: CASSSGGEAFF. The CDR3 DNA is TGTGCCAGCAGTTCCGGGGGTGAAGCTTTCTTT.

V is TRBV3-1 (or the pseudogene TRBV3-2) and J is TRBJ2-1; TRBD2 agrees at 9 bases. Trimming at V came to 5 bases and at J to 7 bases, leaving 9 bases not matched to a gene. The CDR3 totals 15 residues. Per germline, CDR1 LGHDT and CDR2 YNNKEL (reference sequence). In DNA, the CDR3 is TGTGCCAGCAGCTTTCCGGGACTAGCTAAAAATGAGCAGTTCTTC. Translated: CASSFPGLAKNEQFF.

This clone has just one count. The chain carries TRBV12-5 and TRBJ1-1; D might be TRBD1 (5 bases). This CDR3 is built from 13 residues. Germline V gene data show CDR1 as LGHNT and CDR2 as FRNRAP. V lost 2 bases and J lost 4, with 8 bases in between. The CDR3 spells CASGLTGGTEAFF. The DNA for the CDR3 is TGTGCTAGTGGTTTGACGGGGGGCACTGAAGCTTTCTTT.

This chain joins TRBV27 and TRBJ2-2; 9 nucleotides line up with TRBD1. The CDR3 totals 16 residues. V was pared by 8 bases and J by 4 bases, with 11 bases of the junction left unmatched. Germline V gene sequence: CDR1 MNHEY, CDR2 SMNVEV (reference sequence). The CDR3 is CASGRQGGAPTGELFF. In nucleotides, the CDR3 is TGTGCCAGCGGGCGACAGGGGGGGGCCCCCACCGGGGAGCTGTTTTTT.

The chain uses TRBV18 and TRBJ2-1, with D uncertain. Trimming took 2 bases from V and 4 from J, leaving 6 bases between them. This CDR3 comprises 13 residues. Germline V gene sequence: CDR1 KGHSH, CDR2 LQKENI. The CDR3 here is CASSPSQYNEQFF. In DNA form, the CDR3 reads TGTGCCAGCTCACCAAGTCAGTACAATGAGCAGTTCTTC.

This CDR3 is CASSLSTGGNTEAFF. CDR3 coding DNA: TGTGCCAGCAGCCTCTCGACAGGAGGGAACACTGAAGCTTTCTTT. This sequence joins TRBV9 and TRBJ1-1, with a possible D match to TRBD1 (6 bases). The germline gives CDR1 SGDLS, CDR2 YYNGEE. V lost 4 bases, J lost 1 base, and 14 bases lay in between. The CDR3 is 15 residues long.

As concerns this clone: The DNA is left out, because the CDR3 cannot be placed on it with certainty; the CDR3 is given as TCRdb lists it. The chain carries TRBV21-1 and TRBJ1-5; TRBD1 is the table's D call, not checked against the DNA. TRBV21-1 is assigned pseudogene status. The CDR3 is made up of 20 amino acids, end residues included. The CDR3 is CASSKVGPGAGKGSNQPQHF.

The V gene is TRBV2, the J gene TRBJ2-5, with TRBD1 identical over 11 bases. This CDR3 region has 15 residues. The germline gives CDR1 SNHLY, CDR2 FYNNEI. After removal of 4 bases from V and 2 bases from J, the junction contained 3 bases not matched to a gene. The CDR3 loop reads CASSGDRGEQETQYF. The CDR3 DNA reads TGTGCCAGCAGTGGGGACAGGGGGGAACAAGAGACCCAGTACTTC.